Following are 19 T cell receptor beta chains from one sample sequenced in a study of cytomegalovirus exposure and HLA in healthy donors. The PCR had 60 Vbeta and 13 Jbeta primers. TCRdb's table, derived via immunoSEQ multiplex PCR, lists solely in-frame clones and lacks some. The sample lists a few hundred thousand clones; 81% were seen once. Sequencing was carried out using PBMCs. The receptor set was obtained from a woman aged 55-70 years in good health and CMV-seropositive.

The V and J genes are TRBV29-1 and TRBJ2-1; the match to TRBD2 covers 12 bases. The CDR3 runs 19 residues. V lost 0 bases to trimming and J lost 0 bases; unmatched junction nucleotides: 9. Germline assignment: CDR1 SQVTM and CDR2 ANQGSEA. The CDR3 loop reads CSVEDRTSGMGSSYNEQFF. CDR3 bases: TGCAGCGTTGAAGATCGGACTAGCGGGATGGGTAGCTCCTACAATGAGCAGTTCTTC.

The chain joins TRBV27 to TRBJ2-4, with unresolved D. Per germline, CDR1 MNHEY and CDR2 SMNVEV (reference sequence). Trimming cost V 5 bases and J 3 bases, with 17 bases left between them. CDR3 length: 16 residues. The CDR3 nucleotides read TGTGCCAGCAGTCCTTTAGCCCACTCGGGCAAAAACATTCAGTACTTC. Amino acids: CASSPLAHSGKNIQYF.

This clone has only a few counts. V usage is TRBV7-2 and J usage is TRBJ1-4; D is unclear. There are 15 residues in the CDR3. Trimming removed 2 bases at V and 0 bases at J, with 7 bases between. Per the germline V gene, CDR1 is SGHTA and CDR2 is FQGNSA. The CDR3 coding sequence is TGTGCCAGCAGCTTACTAGCTGCAACTAATGAAAAACTGTTTTTT. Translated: CASSLLAATNEKLFF. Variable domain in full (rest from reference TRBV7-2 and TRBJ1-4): GAGVSQSPSNKVTEKGKDVELRCDPISGHTALYWYRQSLGQGLEFLIYFQGNSAPDKSGLPSDRFSAERTGGSVSTLTIQRTQQEDSAVYLCASSLLAATNEKLFFGSGTQLSVL.

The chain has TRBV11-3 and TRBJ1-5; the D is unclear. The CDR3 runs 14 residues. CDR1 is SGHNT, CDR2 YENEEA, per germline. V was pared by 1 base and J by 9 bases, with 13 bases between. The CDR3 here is CASSLGTFQSPQHF. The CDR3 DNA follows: TGTGCCAGCAGCTTAGGGACTTTCCAATCGCCCCAGCATTTT.

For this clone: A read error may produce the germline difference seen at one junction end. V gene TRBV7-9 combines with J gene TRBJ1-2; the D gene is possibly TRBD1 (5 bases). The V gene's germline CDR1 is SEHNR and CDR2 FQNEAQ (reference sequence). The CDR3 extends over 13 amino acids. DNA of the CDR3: TGTTCCAGCCTTATCTCGACAGAGTATGGCTACACCTTC. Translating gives CSSLISTEYGYTF.

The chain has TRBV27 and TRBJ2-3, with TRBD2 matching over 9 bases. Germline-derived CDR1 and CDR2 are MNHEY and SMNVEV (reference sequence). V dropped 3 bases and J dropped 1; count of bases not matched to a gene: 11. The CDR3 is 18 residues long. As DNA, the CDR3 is TGTGCCAGCAGTTTTGTTTTTAGCGGGAGTGTGGGCACAGATACGCAGTATTTT. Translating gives CASSFVFSGSVGTDTQYF.

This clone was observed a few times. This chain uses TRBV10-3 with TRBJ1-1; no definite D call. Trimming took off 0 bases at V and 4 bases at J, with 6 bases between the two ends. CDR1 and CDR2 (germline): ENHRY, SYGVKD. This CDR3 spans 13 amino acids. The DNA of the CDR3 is TGTGCCATCAGTGAGTCGGCGGGCACTGAAGCTTTCTTT. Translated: CAISESAGTEAFF.

The CDR3 region is CASITAGFYGYTF. In nucleotides, the CDR3 is TGTGCCAGCATTACGGCAGGATTCTATGGCTACACCTTC. V gene TRBV6-1 combines with J gene TRBJ1-2, with D hard to call. V was trimmed by 7 bases and J by 4 bases, leaving 13 bases between them. The CDR3 spans 13 residues. CDR1 and CDR2 from the germline V gene are MNHNS and SASEGT.

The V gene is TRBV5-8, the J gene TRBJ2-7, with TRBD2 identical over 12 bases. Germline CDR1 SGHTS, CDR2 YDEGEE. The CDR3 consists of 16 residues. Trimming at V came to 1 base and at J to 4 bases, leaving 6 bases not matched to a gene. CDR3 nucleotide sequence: TGTGCCAGCAGCTTGCACTTAGGACTAGCGGGGTACGAGCAGTACTTC. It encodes CASSLHLGLAGYEQYF.

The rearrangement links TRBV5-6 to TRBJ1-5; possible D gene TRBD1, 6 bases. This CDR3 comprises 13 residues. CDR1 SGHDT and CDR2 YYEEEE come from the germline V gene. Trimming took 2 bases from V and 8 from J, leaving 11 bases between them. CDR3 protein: CASSLQGFEPQHF. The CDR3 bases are TGTGCCAGCAGCTTACAGGGATTCGAGCCCCAGCATTTT.

CDR3 loop: CASSVQGLAEAFF. The CDR3 DNA is TGTGCCAGCAGCGTTCAGGGGTTGGCTGAAGCTTTCTTT. V gene TRBV9 combines with J gene TRBJ1-1; TRBD1 is a possible D gene (6 bases). Trimming removed 2 bases at V and 6 bases at J, with 11 bases between. The CDR3 loop spans 13 amino acids. Germline lookup yields CDR1 SGDLS and CDR2 YYNGEE.

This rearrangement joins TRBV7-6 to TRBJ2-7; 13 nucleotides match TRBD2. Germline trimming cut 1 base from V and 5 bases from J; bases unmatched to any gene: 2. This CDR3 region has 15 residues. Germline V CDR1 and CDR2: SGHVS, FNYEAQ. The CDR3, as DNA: TGTGCCAGCAGCTTAGGGACTAGCGGGAGTGACGAGCAGTACTTC. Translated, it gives CASSLGTSGSDEQYF.

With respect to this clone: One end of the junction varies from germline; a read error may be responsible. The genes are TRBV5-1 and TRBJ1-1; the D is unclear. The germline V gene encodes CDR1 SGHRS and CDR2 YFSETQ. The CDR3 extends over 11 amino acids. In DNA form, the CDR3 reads TGCGCCAGCAGCTTGAACTCTGAAGCTTTCTTT. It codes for CASSLNSEAFF. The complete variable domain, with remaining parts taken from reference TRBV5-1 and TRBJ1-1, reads KAGVTQTPRYLIKTRGQQVTLSCSPISGHRSVSWYQQTPGQGLQFLFEYFSETQRNKGNFPGRFSGRQFSNSRSEMNVSTLELGDSALYLCASSLNSEAFFGQGTRLTVV.

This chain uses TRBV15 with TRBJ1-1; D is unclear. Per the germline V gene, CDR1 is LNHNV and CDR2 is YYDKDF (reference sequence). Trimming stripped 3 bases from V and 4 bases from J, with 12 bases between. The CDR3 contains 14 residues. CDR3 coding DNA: TGTGCCACCAGCAGTACGGCGGCGGGCACTGAAGCTTTCTTT. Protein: CATSSTAAGTEAFF.

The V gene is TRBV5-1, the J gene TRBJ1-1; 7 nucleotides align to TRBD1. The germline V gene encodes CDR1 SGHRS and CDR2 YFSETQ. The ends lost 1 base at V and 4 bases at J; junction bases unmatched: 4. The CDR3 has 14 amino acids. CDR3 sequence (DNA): TGCGCCAGCAGCTTGAACAGGGGAGGCACTGAAGCTTTCTTT. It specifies CASSLNRGGTEAFF.

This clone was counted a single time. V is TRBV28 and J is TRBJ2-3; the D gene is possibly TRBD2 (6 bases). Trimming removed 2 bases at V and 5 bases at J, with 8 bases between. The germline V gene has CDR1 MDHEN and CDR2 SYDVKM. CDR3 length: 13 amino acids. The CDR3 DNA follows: TGTGCCAGCAGTTTAATCGGGGGAGATACGCAGTATTTT. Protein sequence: CASSLIGGDTQYF.

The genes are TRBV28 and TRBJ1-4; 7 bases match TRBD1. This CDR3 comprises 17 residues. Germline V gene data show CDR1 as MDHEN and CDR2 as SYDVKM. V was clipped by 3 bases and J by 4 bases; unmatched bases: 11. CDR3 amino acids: CASSFRDSGTDNEKLFF. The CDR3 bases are TGTGCCAGCAGTTTCCGTGATTCCGGGACAGATAATGAAAAACTGTTTTTT.

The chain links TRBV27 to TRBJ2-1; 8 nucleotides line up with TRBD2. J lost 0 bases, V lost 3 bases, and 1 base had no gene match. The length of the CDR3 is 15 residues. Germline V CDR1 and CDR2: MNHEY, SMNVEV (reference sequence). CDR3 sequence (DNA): TGTGCCAGCAGTTTCAGCGGGAGCTCCTACAATGAGCAGTTCTTC. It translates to CASSFSGSSYNEQFF.

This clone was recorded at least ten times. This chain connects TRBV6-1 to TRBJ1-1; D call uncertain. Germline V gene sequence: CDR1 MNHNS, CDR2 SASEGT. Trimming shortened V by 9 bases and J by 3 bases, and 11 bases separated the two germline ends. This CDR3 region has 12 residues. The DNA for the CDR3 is TGTGCCAGTAAGAACCGGTACACTGAAGCTTTCTTT. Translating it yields CASKNRYTEAFF.